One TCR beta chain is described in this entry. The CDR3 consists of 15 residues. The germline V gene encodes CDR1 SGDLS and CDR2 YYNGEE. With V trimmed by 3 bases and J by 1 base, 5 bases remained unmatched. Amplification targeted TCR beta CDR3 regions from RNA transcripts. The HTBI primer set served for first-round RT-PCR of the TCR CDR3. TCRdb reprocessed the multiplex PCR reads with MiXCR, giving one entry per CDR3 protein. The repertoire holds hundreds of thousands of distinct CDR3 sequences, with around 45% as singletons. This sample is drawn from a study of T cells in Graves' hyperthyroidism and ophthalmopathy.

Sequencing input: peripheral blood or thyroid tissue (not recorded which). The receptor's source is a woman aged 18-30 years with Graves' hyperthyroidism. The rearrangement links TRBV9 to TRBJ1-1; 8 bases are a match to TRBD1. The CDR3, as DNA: TGTGCCAGCAGCGAAACCGGGACAGGGAACACTGAAGCTTTCTTT. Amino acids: CASSETGTGNTEAFF.